The 29 T cell receptor beta chains below were found in one sample sequenced in a study of CD8 T cells in ankylosing spondylitis (TCRdb year 2017). Libraries were prepared through 5' RACE. This sample was sequenced with an Illumina HiSeq 2500. TCRdb cleaned the public reads at Q25 with fastp, built clones with MiXCR and kept in-frame beta chains. For every CDR3 protein sequence, its rows merge into one entry that carries the most common genes and DNA. In this sample the table shows hundreds of thousands of distinct CDR3 sequences, about 12% of which occur a single time. The top ten constitute 6.8% of the sample. The investigation overall reported the following: A TCR beta motif made up of fewer than 10 highly homologous amino acid variants appeared to be characteristic of blood from ankylosing spondylitis patients.

Antigens of these TCRs are unknown. The sequenced sample consisted of blood, either unsorted or a sorted T cell fraction (not recorded which). The receptors stem from a male donor with ankylosing spondylitis.

This sequence joins TRBV27 and TRBJ1-5; D is possibly TRBD1 (6 bases). The CDR3 covers 16 residues. Germline V gene data show CDR1 as MNHEY and CDR2 as SMNVEV (reference sequence). V was cut by 7 bases and J by 2 bases, with 18 bases left in between. The CDR3 spells CASTLRAGVGNQPQHF. The CDR3 nucleotides are TGTGCCAGCACCTTGCGGGCAGGGGTTGGCAATCAGCCCCAGCATTTT.

This clonotype has at least ten counts. V usage is TRBV20-1 and J usage is TRBJ2-1, with unresolved D. CDR3 length: 13 amino acids. V lost 1 base to trimming and J lost 6 bases, with 10 bases between them. Germline V lookup: CDR1 DFQATT, CDR2 SNEGSKA (reference sequence). CDR3 loop: CSARVKGINEQFF. CDR3 coding DNA: TGCAGTGCTAGAGTTAAGGGAATCAATGAGCAGTTCTTC.

This clonotype showed up many times. The junction departs from germline at one end; a sequencing error may be responsible. The rearrangement uses TRBV7-9 and TRBJ2-1; 8 bases map to TRBD1. CDR1 SEHNR and CDR2 FQNEAQ come from the germline V gene (reference sequence). The CDR3 covers 13 residues. CDR3 region: CASSFGPQGAAIF. The CDR3 nucleotides are TGTGCCAGCAGCTTCGGACCCCAGGGGGCAGCGATCTTC. Combining the CDR3 with reference TRBV7-9 and TRBJ2-1 gives the whole variable domain DTGVSQNPRHKITKRGQNVTFRCDPISEHNRLYWYRQTLGQGPEFLTYFQNEAQLEKSRLLSDRFSAERPKGSFSTLEIQRTEQGDSAMYLCASSFGPQGAAIFGPGTRLTVL.

This rearrangement joins TRBV10-3 to TRBJ2-3; 8 bases are shared with TRBD2. Germline V gene data show CDR1 as ENHRY and CDR2 as SYGVKD. The CDR3 runs to 16 residues. The junction had 14 bases not matched to a gene; V was cut back by 8 bases and J by 4 bases. The CDR3 is CAIQGAGLGGPDTQYF. In DNA, the CDR3 is TGTGCCATCCAGGGAGCGGGACTAGGAGGTCCAGATACGCAGTATTTT.

Only a few counts were recorded for this clonotype. The rearrangement joins TRBV6-1 to TRBJ2-1; 10 bases map to TRBD2. This CDR3 spans 14 amino acids. Germline V gene lookup returns CDR1 MNHNS and CDR2 SASEGT. V dropped 6 bases and J dropped 9; count of bases not matched to a gene: 8. CDR3 bases: TGTGCCAGCAGCCGCGGGACTAGCGTTAGTGAGCAGTTCTTC. This sequence encodes CASSRGTSVSEQFF.

This clonotype was detected only a few times. The DNA is left out, because the CDR3 cannot be placed on it with certainty; the CDR3 is given as TCRdb lists it. The rearrangement uses TRBV5-1 and TRBJ1-4. Looked up from germline, CDR1 is SGHRS and CDR2 is YFSETQ. The CDR3 totals 14 residues, both ends included. CDR3 in amino acids: CASSFGSGGEKLFF.

J is TRBJ1-2 and V is TRBV20-1, with a tentative D call TRBD1 (5 bases). The CDR3 is 12 residues long. CDR1 is DFQATT and CDR2 is SNEGSKA in the germline V gene (reference sequence). V was pared by 4 bases and J by 7 bases, with 13 bases between. This CDR3 is CSAKGNYGGYTF. The CDR3, as DNA: TGCAGTGCTAAGGGGAACTATGGTGGCTACACCTTC.

The rearrangement uses TRBV15 and TRBJ2-3; 10 bases match TRBD2. After removal of 1 base from V and 3 bases from J, the junction contained 7 bases not matched to a gene. Per germline, CDR1 LNHNV and CDR2 YYDKDF (reference sequence). The CDR3 runs to 17 residues. CDR3 nucleotide sequence: TGTGCCACCAGCAGAGTGAGCGGGAGGGCCTCGACAGATACGCAGTATTTT. Its protein is CATSRVSGRASTDTQYF.

The sample holds a few counts of this clonotype. The genes are TRBV20-1 and TRBJ2-5; either TRBD1 or TRBD2 may supply D (5 bases each). Between the trimmed V and J ends, which lost 5 bases and 3 bases, there was a span of 10 bases. Per germline, CDR1 DFQATT and CDR2 SNEGSKA (reference sequence). The CDR3 totals 12 residues. The CDR3 DNA is TGCAGTGCTTCGGGGACGGAAGAGACCCAGTACTTC. This codes for CSASGTEETQYF.

This clonotype was detected many times. The gene calls are TRBV5-1 and TRBJ2-1; D call uncertain. The CDR3 covers 12 residues. V lost 0 bases, J lost 8 bases, and 6 bases lay in between. Per the germline V gene, CDR1 is SGHRS and CDR2 is YFSETQ. Here the CDR3 DNA reads TGCGCCAGCAGCTTGGGACTCCATGAGCAGTTCTTC. Amino acids: CASSLGLHEQFF.

The V call is TRBV27, the J call TRBJ1-1; D unclear. This CDR3 is 13 amino acids long. V lost 2 bases and J 9 bases, leaving 13 bases between the germline ends. From germline, CDR1 is MNHEY and CDR2 SMNVEV (reference sequence). CDR3 sequence (DNA): TGTGCCAGCAGTTTAACCGGACCCTTAAAAGCTTTCTTT. It yields the protein CASSLTGPLKAFF.

This clonotype appeared a few times. The CDR3: CASSNSTGRRHTDTQYF. In DNA, the CDR3 is TGTGCCAGCAGCAACTCCACCGGGCGGAGGCACACAGATACGCAGTATTTT. The chain couples TRBV21-1 to TRBJ2-3; no check of the table's D call, TRBD1, against the DNA was made. TRBV21-1 is a listed pseudogene. The CDR3 runs 17 residues.

This chain links TRBV3-1 with TRBJ2-2, with 13 nucleotides matching TRBD2. The CDR3 sequence is 19 residues long. V trimming: 7 bases; J trimming: 4 bases; junction bases outside the gene matches: 15. CDR1 is LGHDT, CDR2 YNNKEL, per germline (reference sequence). CDR3 nucleotides: TGTGCCAGCACCCCTTTTACTAGCGGGAGGGCCTTTATCACCGGGGAGCTGTTTTTT. Protein sequence: CASTPFTSGRAFITGELFF. Full variable domain (rest looked up from reference TRBV3-1 and TRBJ2-2): DTAVSQTPKYLVTQMGNDKSIKCEQNLGHDTMYWYKQDSKKFLKIMFSYNNKELIINETVPNRFSPKSPDKAHLNLHINSLELGDSAVYFCASTPFTSGRAFITGELFFGEGSRLTVL.

This clonotype was seen many times. The chain uses TRBV20-1 and TRBJ2-5, with D unresolved. This CDR3 contains 14 residues. With 0 bases removed from V and 2 bases from J, the gap between germline ends came to 10 bases. Germline CDR1 DFQATT, CDR2 SNEGSKA (reference sequence). The CDR3 reads CSARDRLTQETQYF. The CDR3 coding sequence is TGCAGTGCTAGAGATCGGCTGACTCAAGAGACCCAGTACTTC.

This clonotype has a handful of counts. The chain has TRBV12-3 or TRBV12-4 and TRBJ2-4, with 7 bases aligning to TRBD1. V was clipped by 1 base and J by 3 bases; unmatched bases: 3. The CDR3 totals 15 residues. The CDR3 DNA sequence: TGTGCCAGCAGTTTAGGACAGGGCGGCAAAAACATTCAGTACTTC. This translates into CASSLGQGGKNIQYF.

The J gene is TRBJ1-1, the V gene TRBV2; D is unclear. Trimming stripped 4 bases from V and 4 bases from J, with 16 bases between. The CDR3 has 15 amino acids. Germline V lookup: CDR1 SNHLY, CDR2 FYNNEI. The CDR3 sequence is CASSVIAGLGTEAFF. CDR3 bases: TGTGCCAGCAGTGTTATAGCAGGACTAGGCACTGAAGCTTTCTTT.

This clonotype has a handful of counts. This chain connects TRBV7-2 to TRBJ1-6; D is uncertain. This CDR3 spans 15 amino acids. Germline-derived CDR1 and CDR2 are SGHTA and FQGNSA. The V and J ends lost 1 base and 6 bases respectively, with 10 bases between them. The CDR3 protein is CASSLGLGGNSPLHF. For the CDR3, the DNA is TGTGCCAGCAGCTTAGGGTTAGGTGGTAATTCACCCCTCCACTTT.

The table lists this clonotype with a few counts. V is TRBV5-1 and J is TRBJ1-4, with 7 bases that match TRBD1. The CDR3 spans 15 residues. CDR1 is SGHRS and CDR2 is YFSETQ in the germline V gene. V lost 5 bases, J lost 1 base, and 5 bases stayed unmatched. This CDR3 reads CASRLGGQTNEKLFF. The CDR3 nucleotides are TGCGCCAGCAGACTAGGGGGCCAAACTAATGAAAAACTGTTTTTT.

The CDR3 here is CSARSGRASVSTDTQYF. The CDR3 coding sequence is TGCAGTGCTAGATCAGGTCGGGCTAGCGTTAGCACAGATACGCAGTATTTT. This chain uses TRBV20-1 with TRBJ2-3, with TRBD2 as a possible D gene (6 bases). The CDR3 totals 17 residues. The V gene's germline CDR1 is DFQATT and CDR2 SNEGSKA (reference sequence). The V end was cut by 2 bases, the J end by 0 bases, with 18 bases between.

In its sample, this clonotype was seen many times. The V call is TRBV12-3 or TRBV12-4, the J call TRBJ2-2; D may correspond to TRBD1 or TRBD2 (5 bases each). Between the trimmed V and J ends, which lost 5 bases and 6 bases, there was a span of 7 bases. The CDR3 length is 12 residues. The CDR3 region is CASSRGAGELFF. The DNA of the CDR3 is TGTGCCAGCAGTAGAGGGGCCGGGGAGCTGTTTTTT.

V is TRBV5-1 and J is TRBJ2-2, with 7 bases fitting TRBD1. The CDR3 covers 14 residues. Germline CDR1 is SGHRS and CDR2 is YFSETQ. Losses at the gene ends were 4 bases for V and 6 bases for J; bases not matched to a gene: 6. The CDR3 region is CASSLRTGAGELFF. For the CDR3, the DNA is TGCGCCAGCAGCCTACGGACAGGCGCCGGGGAGCTGTTTTTT.

The chain couples TRBV2 to TRBJ2-5, with D perhaps being TRBD1 or TRBD2 (5 bases each). This CDR3 has 13 residues. In germline, CDR1 is SNHLY, CDR2 FYNNEI. V lost 5 bases, J lost 4 bases, and 11 bases lay in between. In nucleotides, the CDR3 is TGTGCCAGCAGTCGTAGGGACGGAGAGACCCAGTACTTC. Amino acid sequence: CASSRRDGETQYF.

This clonotype was seen a few times. This rearrangement joins TRBV10-2 to TRBJ2-5, with D tentatively TRBD1 (5 bases). CDR3 length equals 16 residues. Germline V gene data show CDR1 as WSHSY and CDR2 as SAAADI. The germline V and J ends were trimmed by 2 bases and 1 base, with 14 bases remaining between them. CDR3 in DNA: TGCGCCAGCAGTGAGGCAGGGTTAGGGTCCCAAGAGACCCAGTACTTC. Amino acid sequence: CASSEAGLGSQETQYF.

The CDR3 coding sequence is TGTGCCAGCAGTTTAACAGGGGTATTCTATGGCTACACCTTC. Translating it yields CASSLTGVFYGYTF. This chain uses TRBV12-3 or TRBV12-4 with TRBJ1-2, with TRBD1 matching 7 bases. J lost 4 bases, V lost 2 bases, and 4 bases had no gene match. This CDR3 has 14 amino acids.

This clonotype was counted between two and nine times. The rearrangement uses TRBV5-5 and TRBJ2-1; D not resolved. Germline V lookup: CDR1 SGHKS, CDR2 YYEKEE (reference sequence). Trimming shortened V by 2 bases and J by 12 bases, and 18 bases separated the two germline ends. This CDR3 region has 14 residues. In DNA, the CDR3 is TGTGCCAGCAGCTTCCTAAAGTCCCCGGTAGCGCAGTTCTTC. Protein: CASSFLKSPVAQFF.

The table lists this clonotype with a few counts. This rearrangement joins TRBV20-1 to TRBJ1-5, with 9 bases that match TRBD1. Germline CDR1 and CDR2: DFQATT and SNEGSKA (reference sequence). CDR3 size: 17 residues. J gave up 1 base and V 5 bases, and 12 bases lay outside the gene matches. The CDR3 here is CSAPPGTGRWSNQPQHF. The CDR3 nucleotides are TGCAGTGCTCCTCCGGGGACAGGGAGGTGGAGCAATCAGCCCCAGCATTTT.

The rearrangement joins TRBV11-2 to TRBJ1-3; TRBD1 might be the D (5 bases). V was shortened by 5 bases and J by 8 bases, with 16 bases between the two germline ends. The germline V gene encodes CDR1 SGHAT and CDR2 FQNNGV. The CDR3 spans 14 residues. The CDR3 DNA follows: TGTGCCAGCAGCCGGCGAAGGGGAATTGACACCATATATTTT. Protein sequence: CASSRRRGIDTIYF.

V is TRBV6-5 and J is TRBJ2-5; 13 positions agree with TRBD2. The V segment lost 2 bases and the J segment 5 bases; nucleotides outside the gene matches: 11. This CDR3 region has 18 residues. CDR1 and CDR2 (germline): MNHEY, SVGAGI. The CDR3 DNA reads TGTGCCAGCAGTTACCGTATTACTAGCGGGAGGGCCCGGGAGACCCAGTACTTC. This sequence encodes CASSYRITSGRARETQYF.

The gene calls are TRBV6-6 and TRBJ1-6; D gene unclear. V was clipped by 5 bases and J by 8 bases, with 10 bases between them. Per germline, CDR1 MNHNY and CDR2 SVGAGI (reference sequence). The CDR3 has 13 residues. The CDR3 bases are TGTGCCAGCAGTGGGAGCTTGGATTCACCCCTCCACTTT. Encoded protein: CASSGSLDSPLHF.